This T cell receptor beta chain stems from a study of shared clonotypes between healthy human individuals. Findings of the study overall: Naive CD4 clonotypes were shared across several donors at roughly 5.3%.

Points on this clone: Antigen specificity is unknown.

Germline CDR1 WSHSY, CDR2 SAAADI. V lost 3 bases and J 2 bases, leaving 10 bases between the germline ends. This CDR3 has 14 amino acids. Here immunoSEQ multiplex PCR was the method, and the copy in TCRdb shows in-frame clones only, minus some. The sample has roughly 500,000 clones, 95% to 97% seen once. This chain links TRBV10-2 with TRBJ1-2, with a weak D call TRBD1 (6 bases). Sequences were obtained from naive CD4+ T cells sorted from blood. Subset indicated: CD45RA+ positively selected. The source of this sequence is a woman aged 25 to 39 in good health. CDR3 loop: CASSDQGGNYGYTF. The CDR3 coding sequence is TGCGCCAGCAGTGATCAAGGGGGGAACTATGGCTACACCTTC.